This T cell receptor beta chain came from a study of blood T cells in healthy people across ages. Study-level background: About one barcoded TCR beta cDNA was captured per two T cells.

Only a few counts were recorded for this clonotype. No antigen is known for it. Sample-barcoded 5' priming and a J-beta primer mix drove a second PCR of 7 to 11 cycles. Individual samples furnished no less than 2.5 million CDR3-containing paired-end reads apiece. In TCRdb, the 5' RACE reads were re-called with MiXCR into one record per CDR3 protein. The sample lists fewer than 900,000 distinct CDR3 sequences; roughly 41% were seen once. Study observations and caveats: Changes in expanded clonotypes were possibly confounded, as the CMV status of donors was unknown.

Per-sample yields of isolated PBMCs were at least 6 million. CDR1 and CDR2 (germline): MGHRA, YSYEKL. Germline trimming cut 5 bases from V and 1 base from J; bases unmatched to any gene: 6. CDR3 size: 15 residues. The material sequenced was blood. This sequence joins TRBV4-1 and TRBJ2-7; 9 nucleotides agree with TRBD1. This TCR was sampled from a woman aged 55-70 years in good health. CDR3 in DNA: TGCGCCAGCAGCTTCCGGGACAGGGATTCCTACGAGCAGTACTTC. It is translated as CASSFRDRDSYEQYF.